This T cell receptor beta chain appears in the sequencing data of a study of cytomegalovirus exposure and HLA in healthy donors. Study in general: T cells numbering around 200 million yielded some 100 million unique TCR beta sequences in an earlier analysis. The study, taken as a whole, reports: As a later analysis revealed, the rate of TCR association differed by HLA locus, with DRB1 most and HLA-C fewest. TCR beta chains numbering roughly 150 were designated cytomegalovirus-associated.

The CDR3 runs 13 residues. The germline gives CDR1 SGHRS, CDR2 YFSETQ. V shed 3 bases and J shed 6 bases, with 10 bases lying between them. This clone appeared a few times. The antigen remains undetermined. The PCR made use of 60 Vbeta and 13 Jbeta primers. The assay was immunoSEQ multiplex PCR, and TCRdb's table has in-frame clones only and misses some. The repertoire has 75,000 to 90,000 clones, 10% of them found once; the top ten carry about 25%. This chain joins TRBV5-1 and TRBJ2-1, with D perhaps TRBD2 (6 bases). This clonotype was obtained from a man aged 55 to 69 in good health and CMV-seropositive. Sequencing was carried out using PBMCs. Written as DNA, the CDR3 is TGCGCCAGCAGCTCCGGGACTCTCAATGAGCAGTTCTTC. It yields the protein CASSSGTLNEQFF. Based on the CDR3 plus reference TRBV5-1 and TRBJ2-1, the full variable domain is KAGVTQTPRYLIKTRGQQVTLSCSPISGHRSVSWYQQTPGQGLQFLFEYFSETQRNKGNFPGRFSGRQFSNSRSEMNVSTLELGDSALYLCASSSGTLNEQFFGPGTRLTVL.